These T cell receptor beta chains were read from a single sample in a study of T-cell reconstitution after alpha-beta-depleted transplantation in children. TCRdb recomputed calls from the PCR reads with MiXCR, one row per CDR3 protein. The sample lists 750,000 to 950,000 distinct CDR3 sequences; 15% to 20% were seen once. Sample: PBMCs, mostly from graft donor cells, taken 360 days after TCRalphabeta/CD19-depleted stem cell transplant. The receptors were gathered from a male patient between 10 and 17 years old who had a stem cell transplant for acute lymphoblastic leukemia, so the T cells may come from the graft donor. Both conserved end residues are part of each CDR3. A D gene is named only where the DNA matches it firmly. Where a row states a size, it is once, few, many or the class of an expanded clone; other rows omit it.

CDR3 length | clone size | D gene | J gene | V gene | CDR3 DNA | CDR3 protein
14 | . | TRBD1 | TRBJ1-2 | TRBV19 | TGTGCCTCACAACAGGGGGCGCTCCGCTATGGCTACACCTTC | CASQQGALRYGYTF
16 | few | TRBD2 | TRBJ2-7 | TRBV7-2 | TGTGCCAGCAGCTTACGGGTTATGGGAGGGAAGCACGAGCAGTACTTC | CASSLRVMGGKHEQYF
14 | . | TRBD2 | TRBJ2-1 | TRBV4-1 | TGCGCCAGCAGCCAAGAAGGGACTACAAATGAGCAGTTCTTC | CASSQEGTTNEQFF
15 | . | . | TRBJ1-2 | TRBV18 | TGTGCCAGCTCACCAACGTTCTGGGACCCGGGTGGCTACACCTTC | CASSPTFWDPGGYTF
14 | . | . | TRBJ2-7 | TRBV7-6 | TGTGCCAGCAGCTTAAAAGGGGAGGTCTACGAGCAGTACTTC | CASSLKGEVYEQYF
15 | many | TRBD2 | TRBJ2-7 | TRBV12-3/TRBV12-4 | TGTGCCAGCAGTTTTGTGTCGGGAGGGCGCTACGAGCAGTACTTC | CASSFVSGGRYEQYF
15 | . | TRBD1 | TRBJ2-7 | TRBV5-1 | TGCGCCAGCAGCCACTCGATAGACAGGGGTTACGAGCAGTACTTC | CASSHSIDRGYEQYF
14 | few | . | TRBJ2-1 | TRBV24-1 | TGTGCCACCAGTGGGACCTCAGGCGACAATGAGCAGTTCTTC | CATSGTSGDNEQFF
16 | . | TRBD1 | TRBJ1-2 | TRBV7-9 | TGTGCCAGCAGCCCGCTCAAGGGACAGGAGATCTATGGCTACACCTTC | CASSPLKGQEIYGYTF
15 | few | . | TRBJ1-2 | TRBV5-1 | TGCGCCAGCAGCTTGCCCGGAATGCCCAACTATGGCTACACCTTC | CASSLPGMPNYGYTF
12 | many | . | TRBJ1-1 | TRBV20-1 | TGCAGTGCTAGATCGGGGAACACTGAAGCTTTCTTT | CSARSGNTEAFF
16 | few | TRBD2 | TRBJ2-7 | TRBV10-2 | TGCGCCAGCAGTGAGTCCGTAACTAGCGGGAGATGCGAGCAGTACTTC | CASSESVTSGRCEQYF
16 | . | . | TRBJ2-7 | TRBV18 | TGTGCCAGCTCACCACGGGTGGGAGAGGGGACCTACGAGCAGTACTTC | CASSPRVGEGTYEQYF
13 | . | . | TRBJ2-7 | TRBV3-1 | TGTGCCAGCAGCACGACGCGCCAGTACGAGCAGTACTTC | CASSTTRQYEQYF
19 | few | TRBD2 | TRBJ2-1 | TRBV11-1 | TGTGCCAGCAGCTTAGGGGTCGGGAGAACTAGCGGTTCGAAGGGGTTTCAGTTCTTC | CASSLGVGRTSGSKGFQFF
17 | . | TRBD2 | TRBJ2-1 | TRBV18 | TGTGCCAGCTCACCACTGGGACTAGCGGGAGGGCCCTATGAGCAGTTCTTC | CASSPLGLAGGPYEQFF
14 | . | TRBD1 | TRBJ1-1 | TRBV2 | TGTGCCAGCAGTAGACAGGGGGGTCGTACTGAAGCTTTCTTT | CASSRQGGRTEAFF
17 | few | . | TRBJ2-2 | TRBV19 | TGTGCCAGTAGTATAGATACTAGCTCGGTGAACACCGGGGAGCTGTTTTTT | CASSIDTSSVNTGELFF
18 | . | TRBD2 | TRBJ2-1 | TRBV7-8 | TGTGCCAGCAGCTCTCTCGGACTAGCGGGAGGGTCCTACAATGAGCAGTTCTTC | CASSSLGLAGGSYNEQFF
14 | few | . | TRBJ2-5 | TRBV5-1 | TGCGCCAGCAGCTCCCAGGGAGGTCGGGAGACCCAGTACTTC | CASSSQGGRETQYF
14 | many | . | TRBJ1-1 | TRBV5-1 | TGCGCCAGCAGCTTGAATTGGGCAAACACTGAAGCTTTCTTT | CASSLNWANTEAFF
15 | many | . | TRBJ2-7 | TRBV12-3/TRBV12-4 | TGTGCCAGCAGGATGGGGGGCGGCAGCTCCTACGAGCAGTACTTC | CASRMGGGSSYEQYF
12 | few | TRBD2 | TRBJ2-7 | TRBV5-1 | TGCGCCAGCAGCGTAGGAGCGGGGGAGCAGTACTTC | CASSVGAGEQYF
17 | . | . | TRBJ1-2 | TRBV5-5 | TGTGCCAGCAGCTCCCCCCTCCGGACAGCCTCATCCTATGGCTACACCTTC | CASSSPLRTASSYGYTF
13 | few | . | TRBJ1-2 | TRBV29-1 | TGCAGCGTTGTGCTGGACGTCGGCTATGGCTACACCTTC | CSVVLDVGYGYTF
17 | few | . | TRBJ2-6 | TRBV4-1 | TGCGCCAGCAGCCAAGATATTGGCGCCTCTGGGGCCAACGTCCTGACTTTC | CASSQDIGASGANVLTF
14 | . | . | TRBJ1-1 | TRBV7-3 | TGTGCCAGCAGCTTGTCTGGGACTACCACTGAAGCTTTCTTT | CASSLSGTTTEAFF
13 | . | . | TRBJ2-7 | TRBV27 | TGTGCCAGCAGTTTCGCAGCTTCCTACGAGCAGTACTTC | CASSFAASYEQYF
15 | . | . | TRBJ2-1 | TRBV6-5 | TGTGCCAGCAGTTACTGGGGGAGCTCCTACAATGAGCAGTTCTTC | CASSYWGSSYNEQFF
13 | . | TRBD1 | TRBJ2-7 | TRBV7-6 | TGTGCCAGCAGCATCGGGACAGGCTCCGAGCAGTACTTC | CASSIGTGSEQYF
18 | . | . | TRBJ2-6 | TRBV5-1 | TGCGCCAGCAGCTTGGTTGGCGGGGACCGCTCTGGGGCCAACGTCCTGACTTTC | CASSLVGGDRSGANVLTF
12 | . | . | TRBJ1-2 | TRBV5-5 | TGTGCCAGCAGCTACGACAGCTATGGCTACACCTTC | CASSYDSYGYTF
14 | few | . | TRBJ2-7 | TRBV14 | TGTGCCAGCAGCCAGGGCAGGAGGGTCCACGAGCAGTACTTC | CASSQGRRVHEQYF